What follows are 21 T cell receptor beta chains derived from one specimen sequenced in a study of T cell clonality in common variable immunodeficiency. Assay used: immunoSEQ multiplex PCR; TCRdb lists only in-frame clones, some missing. The specimen has about 64,000 clones, none found just once. The specimen was peripheral blood mononuclear cells. The receptors were sampled from a person aged 18 to 70 in good health.

This clone was counted ten times or more. Read sequence stops 3 residues before the CDR3 end, and the germline J gene provides the missing end. The V call is TRBV29-1, the J call TRBJ1-2; D possibly corresponds to TRBD1 (6 bases). V lost 5 bases and J lost 4, with 23 bases in between. The germline CDR1 and CDR2 sequences are SQVTM and ANQGSEA. This CDR3 comprises 16 residues. Partial CDR3 DNA: TGCAGCGTTAACCGCCCCCCGACAGGCCACCGCTATGGC. Protein product: CSVNRPPTGHRYG. The whole CDR3 region reads CSVNRPPTGHRYGYTF.

This clone was observed many times. The read gets to within 3 residues of the CDR3 end, and the germline J gene fills in the rest. The chain has TRBV19 and TRBJ2-3; TRBD2 matches at 8 bases. CDR3 length equals 16 residues. Germline-derived CDR1 and CDR2 are LNHDA and SQIVND (reference sequence). Germline trimming cut 7 bases from V and 3 bases from J; bases unmatched to any gene: 12. The CDR3 reads CASTGSSGSTTDTQYF. CDR3 bases read: TGTGCCAGTACCGGTTCGAGCGGGAGCACAACAGATACG.

This clone was seen many times. The sequence runs out 3 residues before the end of the CDR3; the remainder is reconstructed from the germline J gene. The J gene is TRBJ1-4, the V gene TRBV4-1; 8 nucleotides agree with TRBD1. The junction had 10 bases not matched to a gene; V was cut back by 10 bases and J by 9 bases. Germline CDR1 and CDR2: MGHRA and YSYEKL. The CDR3 sequence is 13 residues long. The CDR3 spells CATQEGQGKKLFF. CDR3 bases read: TGCGCCACCCAGGAAGGACAGGGCAAAAAA.

As for this clone: Coverage ceases 3 residues before the CDR3 finishes, and the germline J gene fills in the end. V and J are TRBV29-1 and TRBJ2-3; D is unclear. The CDR3 contains 13 residues. Trimming took 2 bases from V and 3 from J, leaving 9 bases between them. Germline lookup yields CDR1 SQVTM and CDR2 ANQGSEA. CDR3 region: CSVESRATDTQYF. CDR3 DNA, as far as it was read: TGCAGCGTTGAATCAAGGGCGACAGATACG.

This clone was seen many times. The sequenced fragment ends 3 residues before the CDR3 boundary, so the rest is inferred from the germline J gene. The chain recombines TRBV18 with TRBJ2-5; tentatively, D is TRBD1 (5 bases). The ends were cut back, 3 bases at V and 5 bases at J, with 13 bases in the middle. This CDR3 is 14 amino acids long. Germline V CDR1 and CDR2: KGHSH, LQKENI. The CDR3 protein is CASSPNQGVETQYF. The CDR3 DNA, read in part, is TGTGCCAGCTCACCCAACCAGGGTGTTGAGACC.

At least ten counts were recorded for this clone. The read ends 3 residues shy of where the CDR3 ends; the end is completed using the germline J gene. The chain is built from TRBV29-1 and TRBJ2-4; tentatively, D is TRBD2 (6 bases). Per the germline V gene, CDR1 is SQVTM and CDR2 is ANQGSEA. V was trimmed by 6 bases and J by 6 bases, leaving 18 bases between them. The CDR3 is 14 residues long. This CDR3 is CSVVADQGRNIQYF. The sequenced CDR3 bases are TGCAGCGTCGTAGCGGACCAGGGTCGAAACATT. Full variable domain (missing parts from reference TRBV29-1 and TRBJ2-4): SAVISQKPSRDICQRGTSLTIQCQVDSQVTMMFWYRQQPGQSLTLIATANQGSEATYESGFVIDKFPISRPNLTFSTLTVSNMSPEDSSIYLCSVVADQGRNIQYFGAGTRLSVL.

This clone was picked up many times. The CDR3 end lies 3 residues beyond the end of the read and is filled in from the germline J gene. V usage is TRBV11-2 and J usage is TRBJ2-7, with 8 bases matching TRBD2. This CDR3 has 15 residues. The germline CDR1 and CDR2 sequences are SGHAT and FQNNGV. The J segment lost 0 bases and the V segment lost 5 bases, leaving 6 bases of the junction unmatched. This CDR3 is CASSPGGGASYEQYF. The CDR3 bases that were read are TGTGCCAGCAGCCCGGGGGGGGGAGCCTCCTACGAG.

Worth noting for this clone: The read is 3 residues too short to cover the CDR3 end, so that end is filled in from the germline J gene. The chain couples TRBV29-1 to TRBJ2-1; D gene ambiguous. The CDR3 sequence is 11 residues long. Germline CDR1 is SQVTM and CDR2 is ANQGSEA. V lost 4 bases to trimming and J lost 6 bases, with 7 bases between them. The CDR3 DNA, read in part, is TGCAGCGTTGCCAGTATCAATGAG. Residues: CSVASINE. The CDR3, in full, reads CSVASINEQFF.

In this sample, this clone turned up a few times. The read falls 3 residues short of the CDR3 end, and the missing part is taken from the germline J gene. This rearrangement joins TRBV19 to TRBJ2-3, with a possible D match to TRBD1 (5 bases). V lost 5 bases and J lost 2, with 14 bases in between. The CDR3 length is 15 residues. CDR1 is LNHDA, CDR2 SQIVND, per germline (reference sequence). The CDR3 bases that were read are TGTGCCAGTAGTGTGCCTAAGGGGTACACAGATACG. It specifies CASSVPKGYTDT. The entire CDR3 protein is CASSVPKGYTDTQYF.

This clone was found a few times. This chain's CDR3 is CASSSSGGAFINEQFF. CDR3 bases read: TGTGCCAGCAGCAGTAGCGGGGGGGCCTTTATCAATGAG. The genes are TRBV5-4 and TRBJ2-1, with 11 bases aligning to TRBD2. The read falls 3 residues short of the CDR3 end, and the missing part is taken from the germline J gene. Germline V gene lookup returns CDR1 SGHNT and CDR2 YYREEE (reference sequence). This CDR3 region has 16 residues. The V segment lost 4 bases and the J segment 6 bases; nucleotides outside the gene matches: 9. The complete variable domain, with remaining parts taken from reference TRBV5-4 and TRBJ2-1, reads ETGVTQSPTHLIKTRGQQVTLRCSSQSGHNTVSWYQQALGQGPQFIFQYYREEENGRGNFPPRFSGLQFPNYSSELNVNALELDDSALYLCASSSSGGAFINEQFFGPGTRLTVL.

In its sample, this clone was seen many times. The read ends 3 residues before the CDR3 terminus; that terminus is restored from the germline J gene. The rearrangement uses TRBV6-1 and TRBJ1-6, with 7 bases that match TRBD1. V dropped 2 bases and J dropped 12; count of bases not matched to a gene: 7. The CDR3 sequence is 14 residues long. Germline V gene data show CDR1 as MNHNS and CDR2 as SASEGT. The CDR3 is CASSERGQLLPLHF. Partial CDR3 DNA: TGTGCCAGCAGTGAAAGGGGACAGCTATTACCC.

In its sample, this clone was seen many times. The observed sequence ends 3 residues before the CDR3 terminus, with the missing tail filled in from the germline J gene. The V gene is TRBV10-1, the J gene TRBJ2-3; weak D call: TRBD2 (6 bases). The germline CDR1 and CDR2 sequences are WNHNN and SYGVQD (reference sequence). The ends were cut back, 6 bases at V and 4 bases at J, with 20 bases in the middle. This CDR3 spans 16 amino acids. CDR3 bases read: TGCGCCAGCAGCCGATTCGGCGGGAAGGGTGCAGATACG. Protein: CASSRFGGKGADT. The complete CDR3 protein is CASSRFGGKGADTQYF.

This clone was counted many times. The read halts 3 residues ahead of the CDR3 end, with the missing end drawn from the germline J gene. The chain employs TRBV5-4 and TRBJ2-7; D is perhaps TRBD1 (6 bases). The CDR3 is 14 amino acids. Trimming cost V 4 bases and J 1 base, with 12 bases left between them. CDR1 is SGHNT and CDR2 is YYREEE in the germline V gene (reference sequence). The sequenced CDR3 bases are TGTGCCAGCAGCCAGATTGGACAGTCCTACGAG. Its protein is CASSQIGQSYE. The entire CDR3 sequence reads CASSQIGQSYEQYF.

This clone has a count of ten or more. Coverage ceases 3 residues before the CDR3 finishes, and the germline J gene fills in the end. The chain links TRBV18 to TRBJ2-3, with 7 positions matching TRBD2. With 1 base clipped from V and 2 bases from J, the junction kept 3 bases outside the gene matches. The CDR3 covers 15 residues. Germline V gene sequence: CDR1 KGHSH, CDR2 LQKENI. The CDR3 DNA, read in part, is TGTGCCAGCTCACCACGAGCGGGGCTCACAGATACG. Translating it yields CASSPRAGLTDT. In full, the CDR3 reads CASSPRAGLTDTQYF.

The table lists this clone with many counts. The read stops 3 residues short of the end of the CDR3; the missing end is completed from the germline J gene. The rearrangement joins TRBV20-1 to TRBJ2-3, with 7 bases fitting TRBD2. Germline loops: CDR1 DFQATT, CDR2 SNEGSKA (reference sequence). The CDR3 consists of 14 residues. The trim removed 3 bases at V and 1 base at J, leaving 4 bases unmatched. The covered CDR3 bases are TGCAGTGCTAGTTGGACTAGGGGCACAGATACG. Its translation: CSASWTRGTDT. The full CDR3 sequence reads CSASWTRGTDTQYF.

The table lists this clone with many counts. The read comes to an end 3 residues before the CDR3 does, leaving the germline J gene to fill in the end. The chain recombines TRBV19 with TRBJ1-2; 8 bases align to TRBD1. This CDR3 contains 14 residues. Trimming took 5 bases from V and 4 from J; bases not matched to a gene: 6. Germline V gene sequence: CDR1 LNHDA, CDR2 SQIVND (reference sequence). This chain's CDR3 is CASSGAGGAYGYTF. CDR3 DNA (partial): TGTGCCAGTAGTGGGGCAGGGGGCGCCTATGGC.

Many counts were recorded for this clone. The read finishes 3 residues shy of the CDR3 end, and the germline J gene is used to complete it. This chain connects TRBV28 to TRBJ2-2; D perhaps matches TRBD1 (6 bases). The germline V gene has CDR1 MDHEN and CDR2 SYDVKM. This CDR3 comprises 18 residues. V lost 5 bases, J lost 8 bases, and 27 bases lay in between. The CDR3 reads CASSTIRAGTRSRGELFF. The covered CDR3 bases are TGTGCCAGCAGTACTATCCGGGCCGGGACAAGGTCGAGGGGGGAG.

This clone occurred many times. The read halts 3 residues ahead of the CDR3 end, with the missing end drawn from the germline J gene. The V gene is TRBV6-4, the J gene TRBJ1-4; possible D gene TRBD1, 6 bases. The CDR3 totals 18 residues. Germline CDR1 and CDR2: MRHNA and SNTAGT. V lost 2 bases, J lost 3 bases, and 19 bases lay in between. CDR3 DNA, as far as it was read: TGTGCCAGCAGTGACAGAACAAGGCAGGGGTCGGCTAATGAAAAA. Translation gives CASSDRTRQGSANEK. The entire CDR3 reads CASSDRTRQGSANEKLFF.

This clone was recorded many times. The CDR3 is cut off 3 residues early in the read; its end comes from the germline J gene. The chain recombines TRBV5-1 with TRBJ1-6, with 8 bases fitting TRBD1. The V gene's germline CDR1 is SGHRS and CDR2 YFSETQ. Unmatched junction bases numbered 3, after V lost 4 bases and J lost 9 bases. The CDR3 spans 13 residues. The CDR3 here is CASSRTGSSPLHF. The DNA read from the CDR3 is TGCGCCAGCAGCCGGACAGGGAGTTCACCC.

This clone has at least ten counts. The read gets to within 3 residues of the CDR3 end, and the germline J gene fills in the rest. The chain joins TRBV29-1 to TRBJ2-1; 7 nucleotides agree with TRBD1. Germline V gene lookup returns CDR1 SQVTM and CDR2 ANQGSEA. The CDR3 covers 13 residues. J lost 2 bases, V lost 6 bases, and 4 bases had no gene match. The CDR3 bases that were read are TGCAGCGTCGGGACAGTCACCTACAATGAG. It codes for CSVGTVTYNE. The entire CDR3 sequence reads CSVGTVTYNEQFF.

This clone was seen many times. The CDR3 extends 3 residues past the end of the read, so its final part is completed from the germline J gene. The gene calls are TRBV6-1 and TRBJ2-1, with TRBD2 matching 13 bases. Trimming removed 3 bases from V and 9 bases from J; junction bases left unmatched: 5. Germline CDR1 is MNHNS and CDR2 is SASEGT. This CDR3 has 15 residues. The CDR3 sequence: CASSDFGLAGAEQFF. Partial CDR3 DNA: TGTGCCAGCAGTGACTTCGGACTAGCGGGAGCTGAG.